A selection of T cell receptor beta chains follows, all from one sample in a study of OX40 agonist ivuxolimab in advanced cancers. TCRdb's copy holds only in-frame clones and misses some; the assay was immunoSEQ multiplex PCR. The sample gives about 46,000 clones, around 91% of which show up once; approximately 12% is in the top ten. The material sequenced was CD4+ or CD8+ T cells sorted from blood, taken in a trial of the OX40 agonist ivuxolimab. The receptor source for this set is an adult with an advanced solid tumor such as melanoma, head and neck, liver or kidney cancer. CDR3s include the opening cysteine and the closing phenylalanine or tryptophan. A D gene is named only where the DNA matches it firmly. Clone size appears in some rows only: once, few, many, or a class for an expanded clone.

clone_size j_call d_call v_call cdr3_nt cdr3_aa
once TRBJ2-7 - TRBV11-2 TGTGCCAGCAGCCCCGGACGCCGTGAGCAGTACTTC CASSPGRREQYF
medium-sized TRBJ2-2 - TRBV6-4 TGTGCCAGCAGTCCTAGCGCCACCGGGGAGCTGTTTTTT CASSPSATGELFF
once TRBJ2-1 TRBD2 TRBV5-1 TGCGCCAGCAGCTTGGGACTAGCGGGGAACAATGAGCAGTTCTTC CASSLGLAGNNEQFF
once TRBJ1-2 - TRBV6-6 TGTGCCAGCAGTACCCAGTGGGAGAACTATGGCTACACCTTC CASSTQWENYGYTF
- TRBJ2-5 - TRBV9 TGTGCCAGCAGCGTTGGAGGTGGGGAGACCCAGTACTTC CASSVGGGETQYF
- TRBJ1-2 - TRBV25-1 TGTGCCAGCAGTGAACAGGGCGACTATGGCTACACCTTC CASSEQGDYGYTF
once TRBJ2-1 TRBD2 TRBV4-1 TGCGCCAGCAGCCAAGACTCCCCCTTTGGGGCGGGAGGGGCCTACAATGAGCAGTTCTTC CASSQDSPFGAGGAYNEQFF
- TRBJ2-1 - TRBV28 TGTGCCAGCAGTCTCGCCTCTCTTTCCGGTGAGCAGTTCTTC CASSLASLSGEQFF
- TRBJ2-7 - TRBV5-1 TGCGCCAGCAGCTTGTCCGGGGGCGGGTACGAGCAGTACTTC CASSLSGGGYEQYF
- TRBJ2-2 - TRBV29-1 TGCAGCGCTGAAGGCACCGAATACACCGGGGAGCTGTTTTTT CSAEGTEYTGELFF
- TRBJ2-4 - TRBV10-1 TGCGCCAGCAGTGAGAGACAGCTTTTAGCCAAAAACATTCAGTACTTC CASSERQLLAKNIQYF
- TRBJ2-7 - TRBV25-1 TGTGCCAGCAGTGGGCGGACACACGAGCAGTACTTC CASSGRTHEQYF
once TRBJ2-5 TRBD2 TRBV4-2 TGTGCCAGCAGCCAAGAGGGACTAGCGGAGACCCAGTACTTC CASSQEGLAETQYF
- TRBJ2-5 TRBD1 TRBV11-2 TGTGCCAGCAGCTTAGAGACAGGGGGCGCGGGATTATCAGAGACCCAGTACTTC CASSLETGGAGLSETQYF
- TRBJ2-1 - TRBV7-6 TGTGCCAGCAGCCGTCCTGGGGATTACAATGAGCAGTTCTTC CASSRPGDYNEQFF
few TRBJ1-1 TRBD1 TRBV7-9 TGTGCCAGCAGCCTACCAAACAGGGGGAACACTGAAGCTTTCTTT CASSLPNRGNTEAFF
- TRBJ2-7 - TRBV5-1 TGCGCCAGCAGCTTGGGGCAGGGCAGCTCCTACGAGCAGTACTTC CASSLGQGSSYEQYF
- TRBJ1-2 - TRBV18 TGTGCCAGCTCACCACCGACAGTTAACTATGGCTACACCTTC CASSPPTVNYGYTF
- TRBJ2-3 - TRBV7-2 TGTGCCAGCCAGGCGTCTACGCAGTATTTT CASQASTQYF
- TRBJ2-3 - TRBV7-2 TGTGCCAGCAGCTTAGTTGAGGTCCCTACGCAGTATTTT CASSLVEVPTQYF
once TRBJ1-5 - TRBV13 TGTGCCAGCAGCCTATCAGGGGATAGCAATCAGCCCCAGCATTTT CASSLSGDSNQPQHF
- TRBJ2-1 - TRBV5-1 TGCGCCAGCAGGGATCAAAATGAGCAGTTCTTC CASRDQNEQFF
once TRBJ2-5 TRBD2 TRBV7-9 TGTGCCAGCAGCTTATACGGGGGGGAGCAAGAGACCCAGTACTTC CASSLYGGEQETQYF
- TRBJ2-5 TRBD1 TRBV7-6 TGTGCCAGCAGCCGAGGGACAGGGGGTGGAGAGACCCAGTACTTC CASSRGTGGGETQYF
- TRBJ2-7 TRBD1 TRBV18 TGTGCCAGCTCACTACCGGGACAGGGCGACGAGCAGTACTTC CASSLPGQGDEQYF
- TRBJ1-1 TRBD1 TRBV19 TGTGCCAGTAGTATCGGGACAGGATGGTCAGAAGCTTTCTTT CASSIGTGWSEAFF
- TRBJ1-1 - TRBV28 TGTGCCAGCAGTACCCGGGACCTAGGCTCTGAAGCTTTCTTT CASSTRDLGSEAFF
- TRBJ2-3 - TRBV5-1 TGCGCCAGCAGCTTAACAGACACAGATACGCAGTATTTT CASSLTDTDTQYF
- TRBJ2-3 - TRBV9 TGTGCCAGCAGCGTAGGTGACAAAGATACGCAGTATTTT CASSVGDKDTQYF
- TRBJ2-1 TRBD2 TRBV4-3 TGCGCCAGCAGCCAGGAACCTAGCGGGAGTATAAATGAGCAGTTCTTC CASSQEPSGSINEQFF
- TRBJ2-7 - TRBV27 TGTGCCAGCAGTTTGGGGCAGAGCCACGAGCAGTACTTC CASSLGQSHEQYF
- TRBJ2-7 TRBD2 TRBV6-5 TGTGCCAGCAGCTACTGGGGACTAGGAAGCTACGAGCAGTACTTC CASSYWGLGSYEQYF
- TRBJ1-1 - TRBV9 TGTGCCAGCAGCGTAGAGGGTGGCAGGCCCCCGAGCACTGAAGCTTTCTTT CASSVEGGRPPSTEAFF
- TRBJ1-6 - TRBV6-6 TGTGCCAGCAGTTCCAGGGAGAATTCACCCCTCCACTTT CASSSRENSPLHF
- TRBJ2-4 - TRBV1 TGCACCAGCAGCCAAGATCTGTCACGGGCGGCCAAAAACATTCAGTACTTC CTSSQDLSRAAKNIQYF
- TRBJ1-2 - TRBV28 TGTGCCAGCAGTTTCGCGGGGAACTATGGCTACACCTTC CASSFAGNYGYTF
- TRBJ1-5 - TRBV11-2 TGTGCCAGCAGCTTAGAAGCGGGTCTGAAAAATCAGCCCCAGCATTTT CASSLEAGLKNQPQHF
- TRBJ2-1 - TRBV23-1 TGCGCCAGCAGTCAATTAGACAGAAGTCTTGGGAATGAGCAGTTCTTC CASSQLDRSLGNEQFF
- TRBJ2-7 - TRBV27 TGTGCCAGCAGGGTAGGGGCAGGCTCCGAGCAGTACTTC CASRVGAGSEQYF
- TRBJ2-2 TRBD1 TRBV5-5 TGTGCCAGTGAGCAGGGGGATACCGGGGAGCTGTTTTTT CASEQGDTGELFF
- TRBJ1-1 - TRBV4-3 TGCGCCAGCAGCCAAACAGGGAACACTGAAGCTTTCTTT CASSQTGNTEAFF
- TRBJ2-3 TRBD1 TRBV5-1 TGCGCCAGCAGCTCAACAGGGGGCGGGACAGATACGCAGTATTTT CASSSTGGGTDTQYF
- TRBJ2-3 TRBD2 TRBV28 TGTGCCAGCAGTTTTAGCGGGGGGGGAGATACGCAGTATTTT CASSFSGGGDTQYF
- TRBJ2-3 TRBD2 TRBV5-4 TGTGCCAGCAGCTTGGTCCCTAGCGGGAGCCTCACAGATACGCAGTATTTT CASSLVPSGSLTDTQYF
few TRBJ2-2 - TRBV13 TGTGCCAGCAGCCGCGGGACTGGGGGCGGGGAGCTGTTTTTT CASSRGTGGGELFF
- TRBJ2-7 - TRBV6-5 TGTGCCAGCAGTTACGGGGCGGGCTACGAGCAGTACTTC CASSYGAGYEQYF
medium-sized TRBJ2-3 - TRBV10-1 TGCGCCAGCAGTGAGCCCTCCTGGAGCACAGATACGCAGTATTTT CASSEPSWSTDTQYF
- TRBJ2-7 TRBD2 TRBV6-1 TGTGCCAGCAGCGCCACTAGCGGGAGGACGATCGAGCAGTACTTC CASSATSGRTIEQYF
- TRBJ2-5 TRBD1 TRBV27 TGTGCCAGCAGTTTGCAGGGGGCCTGGGAGACCCAGTACTTC CASSLQGAWETQYF
- TRBJ2-7 - TRBV28 TGTGCCAGCAGTTCCGAGACAAAGCAGTACTTC CASSSETKQYF
- TRBJ1-4 - TRBV7-6 TGTGCCAGCAGCTCCAGGGGTGTGGGGGTTTATGAAAAACTGTTTTTT CASSSRGVGVYEKLFF
- TRBJ1-2 - TRBV4-1 TGCGCCAGCAGTCCGGCAGCAACAGTTCTAGCTAACTATGGCTACACCTTC CASSPAATVLANYGYTF
once TRBJ2-5 - TRBV5-1 TGCGCCAGCAGCTTAATGGGAGGAGAGACCCAGTACTTC CASSLMGGETQYF
once TRBJ2-1 - TRBV7-9 TGTGCCAGCAGCCCCTGGGGGCCCTACAATGAGCAGTTCTTC CASSPWGPYNEQFF